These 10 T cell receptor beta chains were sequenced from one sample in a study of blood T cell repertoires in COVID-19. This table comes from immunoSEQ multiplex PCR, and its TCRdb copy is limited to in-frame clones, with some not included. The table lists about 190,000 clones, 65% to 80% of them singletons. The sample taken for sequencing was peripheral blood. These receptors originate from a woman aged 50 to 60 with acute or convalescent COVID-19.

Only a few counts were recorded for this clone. The CDR3 loop reads CATSTRQGVSDEQYF. CDR3 nucleotide sequence: TGTGCCACCAGCACCCGACAGGGGGTGTCCGACGAGCAGTACTTC. V gene TRBV15 combines with J gene TRBJ2-7; 9 bases line up with TRBD1. CDR1 LNHNV and CDR2 YYDKDF come from the germline V gene (reference sequence). This CDR3 comprises 15 residues. V dropped 4 bases and J dropped 5; count of bases not matched to a gene: 9.

CDR3 in DNA: TGTGCCAGCAGCCTTCGGGGGGCCCCCTATGGCTACACCTTC. This sequence encodes CASSLRGAPYGYTF. The V call is TRBV2, the J call TRBJ1-2, with D perhaps matching TRBD1 (6 bases). Germline V gene lookup returns CDR1 SNHLY and CDR2 FYNNEI. CDR3 length equals 14 residues. V lost 6 bases and J lost 4, with 15 bases in between. The entire variable domain, with the rest obtained from reference TRBV2 and TRBJ1-2, is as follows: EPEVTQTPSHQVTQMGQEVILRCVPISNHLYFYWYRQILGQKVEFLVSFYNNEISEKSEIFDDQFSVERPDGSNFTLKIRSTKLEDSAMYFCASSLRGAPYGYTFGSGTRLTVV.

This CDR3 is CASNGQKFMNTEAFF. CDR3 sequence (DNA): TGTGCCAGCAATGGCCAGAAGTTCATGAACACTGAAGCTTTCTTT. The chain has TRBV2 and TRBJ1-1, with D unresolved. Germline lookup yields CDR1 SNHLY and CDR2 FYNNEI. CDR3 length: 15 residues. V lost 7 bases, J lost 0 bases, and 15 bases lay in between.

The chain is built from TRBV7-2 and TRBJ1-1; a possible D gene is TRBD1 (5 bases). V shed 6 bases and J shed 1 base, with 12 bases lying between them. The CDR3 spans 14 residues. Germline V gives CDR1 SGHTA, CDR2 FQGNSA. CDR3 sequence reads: CASRTGVSNTEAFF. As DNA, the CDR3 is TGTGCCAGCAGGACGGGGGTCTCGAACACTGAAGCTTTCTTT.

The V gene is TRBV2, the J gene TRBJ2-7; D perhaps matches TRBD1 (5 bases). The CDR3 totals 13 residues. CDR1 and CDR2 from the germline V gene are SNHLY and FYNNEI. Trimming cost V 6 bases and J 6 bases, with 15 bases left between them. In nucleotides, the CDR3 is TGTGCCAGCAGCAGGGAACAGTCCGTCGAGCAGTACTTC. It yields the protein CASSREQSVEQYF.

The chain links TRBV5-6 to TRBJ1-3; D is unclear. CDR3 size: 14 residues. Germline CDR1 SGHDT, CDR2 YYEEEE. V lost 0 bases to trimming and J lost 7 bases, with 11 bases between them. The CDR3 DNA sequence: TGTGCCAGCAGCTTGGGAGTTGCGGGGAACACCATATATTTT. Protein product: CASSLGVAGNTIYF.

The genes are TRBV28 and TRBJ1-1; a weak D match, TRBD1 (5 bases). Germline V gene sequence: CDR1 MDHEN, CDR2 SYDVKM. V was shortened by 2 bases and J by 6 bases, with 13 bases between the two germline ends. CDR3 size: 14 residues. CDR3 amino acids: CASSLGGTTAEAFF. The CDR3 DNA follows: TGTGCCAGCAGTTTAGGAGGGACGACCGCTGAAGCTTTCTTT. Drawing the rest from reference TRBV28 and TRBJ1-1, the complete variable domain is DVKVTQSSRYLVKRTGEKVFLECVQDMDHENMFWYRQDPGLGLRLIYFSYDVKMKEKGDIPEGYSVSREKKERFSLILESASTNQTSMYLCASSLGGTTAEAFFGQGTRLTVV.

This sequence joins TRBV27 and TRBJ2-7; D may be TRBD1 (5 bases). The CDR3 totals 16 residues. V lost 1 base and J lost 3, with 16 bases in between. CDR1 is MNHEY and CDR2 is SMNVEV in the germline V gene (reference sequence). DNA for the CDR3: TGTGCCAGCAGTTTATGGGGCCAGGCCCAGGGCTACGAGCAGTACTTC. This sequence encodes CASSLWGQAQGYEQYF.

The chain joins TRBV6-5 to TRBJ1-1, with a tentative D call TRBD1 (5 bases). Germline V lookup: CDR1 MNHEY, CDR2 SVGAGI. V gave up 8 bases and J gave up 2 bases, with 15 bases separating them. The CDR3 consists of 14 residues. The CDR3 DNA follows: TGTGCCAGCCAGGTCGGACACATTAACACTGAAGCTTTCTTT. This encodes CASQVGHINTEAFF.

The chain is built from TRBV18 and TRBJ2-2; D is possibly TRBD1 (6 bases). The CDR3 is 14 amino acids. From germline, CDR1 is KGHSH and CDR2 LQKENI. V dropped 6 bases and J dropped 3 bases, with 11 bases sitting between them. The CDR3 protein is CASSPTGYTGELFF. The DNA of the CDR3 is TGTGCCAGCTCGCCCACAGGGTACACCGGGGAGCTGTTTTTT.